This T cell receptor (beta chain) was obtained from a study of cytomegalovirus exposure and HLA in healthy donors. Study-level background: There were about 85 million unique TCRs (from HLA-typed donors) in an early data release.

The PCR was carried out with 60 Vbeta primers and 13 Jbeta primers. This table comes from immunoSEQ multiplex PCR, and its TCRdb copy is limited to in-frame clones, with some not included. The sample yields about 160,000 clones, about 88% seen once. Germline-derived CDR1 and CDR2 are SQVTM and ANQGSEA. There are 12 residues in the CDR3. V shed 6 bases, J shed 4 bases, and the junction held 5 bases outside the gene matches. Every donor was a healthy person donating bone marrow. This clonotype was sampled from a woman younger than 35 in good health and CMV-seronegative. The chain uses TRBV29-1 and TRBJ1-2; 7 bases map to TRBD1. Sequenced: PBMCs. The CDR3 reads CSVRDRRYGYTF. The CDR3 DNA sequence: TGCAGCGTGAGGGACAGACGCTATGGCTACACCTTC.